These 25 T cell receptor beta chains were sequenced from one sample in a study of PD-1 blockade in mismatch repair-deficient tumors. Data came from immunoSEQ multiplex PCR; TCRdb stores just in-frame clones and leaves some out. Of about 22,000 clones listed, around four fifths are singletons. Sequenced here: peripheral blood, sampled 2 weeks after starting pembrolizumab. The receptors were sampled from an adult with mismatch repair-deficient cancer.

The chain has TRBV6-4 and TRBJ2-2, with 11 bases that match TRBD2. Germline V CDR1 and CDR2: MRHNA, SNTAGT. There are 16 residues in the CDR3. Germline trimming cut 2 bases from V and 1 base from J; bases unmatched to any gene: 0. Written as DNA, the CDR3 is TGTGCCAGCAGTGACGGGACTAGCGGGAACACCGGGGAGCTGTTTTTT. Its translation is CASSDGTSGNTGELFF.

The rearrangement joins TRBV18 to TRBJ2-7, with 9 bases aligning to TRBD2. Losses at the gene ends were 4 bases for V and 2 bases for J; bases not matched to a gene: 6. There are 15 residues in the CDR3. The germline CDR1 and CDR2 sequences are KGHSH and LQKENI. The CDR3 bases are TGTGCCAGCTCACTTAGCGGGAGTGCCACCTACGAGCAGTACTTC. Its translation is CASSLSGSATYEQYF.

The chain employs TRBV13 and TRBJ2-3; D call uncertain. Germline CDR1 PRHDT, CDR2 FYEKMQ (reference sequence). The V and J ends lost 4 bases and 1 base respectively, with 12 bases between them. The CDR3 spans 15 residues. CDR3 protein: CASSSAPMGTDTQYF. The CDR3 nucleotides read TGTGCCAGCAGCTCCGCCCCAATGGGCACAGATACGCAGTATTTT.

V is TRBV29-1 and J is TRBJ2-1; D perhaps matches TRBD1 (5 bases). Germline CDR1 reads SQVTM; CDR2 reads ANQGSEA. The germline V and J ends were trimmed by 5 bases and 2 bases, with 10 bases remaining between them. This CDR3 comprises 13 residues. Written as DNA, the CDR3 is TGCAGCGTTCACCGGACAACCTACAATGAGCAGTTCTTC. This gives the protein CSVHRTTYNEQFF.

The sample holds one count of this clone. The V gene is TRBV5-1, the J gene TRBJ2-2; the D gene could be TRBD1 or TRBD2 (5 bases each). Germline CDR1 and CDR2: SGHRS and YFSETQ. Between the trimmed V and J ends, which lost 3 bases and 5 bases, there was a span of 14 bases. The CDR3 spans 15 residues. In nucleotides, the CDR3 is TGCGCCAGCAGCTGGTCCGGGGCCTTAACCGGGGAGCTGTTTTTT. Translation: CASSWSGALTGELFF.

This sequence joins TRBV18 and TRBJ2-5, with 8 nucleotides matching TRBD1. CDR1 is KGHSH, CDR2 LQKENI, per germline. CDR3 length: 13 residues. Trimming at V came to 5 bases and at J to 5 bases, leaving 4 bases not matched to a gene. The CDR3 DNA reads as TGTGCCAGCTCATCCACAGGGGGGGAGACCCAGTACTTC. Protein product: CASSSTGGETQYF.

V gene TRBV27 combines with J gene TRBJ2-3, with a possible D match to TRBD1 (6 bases). Germline CDR1 reads MNHEY; CDR2 reads SMNVEV (reference sequence). The germline V and J ends were trimmed by 0 bases and 6 bases, with 13 bases remaining between them. This CDR3 has 15 residues. CDR3 region: CASSLSPRGVDTQYF. CDR3 coding DNA: TGTGCCAGCAGTTTATCTCCCAGGGGCGTTGATACGCAGTATTTT.

V and J are TRBV4-2 and TRBJ2-1, with D hard to call. V was clipped by 0 bases and J by 0 bases, with 15 bases between them. Germline values: CDR1 LGHNA, CDR2 YNFKEQ. The CDR3 has 18 amino acids. The CDR3 protein is CASSQEGTAPSSYNEQFF. DNA for the CDR3: TGTGCCAGCAGCCAAGAAGGAACAGCCCCGAGCTCCTACAATGAGCAGTTCTTC.

The chain carries TRBV28 and TRBJ2-3; 10 nucleotides match TRBD2. This CDR3 contains 14 residues. In germline, CDR1 is MDHEN, CDR2 SYDVKM. J lost 8 bases, V lost 5 bases, and 7 bases had no gene match. The CDR3 loop reads CASSPHLAGGTQYF. As DNA, the CDR3 is TGTGCCAGCAGTCCACACTTAGCGGGAGGTACGCAGTATTTT.

The chain couples TRBV5-8 to TRBJ2-5, with 7 bases aligning to TRBD2. The CDR3 is made up of 14 amino acids. V was clipped by 3 bases and J by 5 bases; unmatched bases: 7. The germline CDR1 and CDR2 sequences are SGHTS and YDEGEE. The CDR3: CASSSQWGGETQYF. The CDR3 DNA reads as TGTGCCAGCAGCTCTCAGTGGGGAGGGGAGACCCAGTACTTC.

V is TRBV4-3 and J is TRBJ2-2, with D tentatively TRBD1 (5 bases). CDR3 length equals 18 residues. V was cut by 0 bases and J by 4 bases, with 18 bases left in between. CDR1 is LGHNA, CDR2 YSLEER, per germline. The CDR3 nucleotides are TGCGCCAGCAGCCAAGATTGGGGCAGTTCCCGAGGCACCGGGGAGCTGTTTTTT. The encoded protein is CASSQDWGSSRGTGELFF.

The chain is built from TRBV27 and TRBJ2-4, with 7 nucleotides matching TRBD2. V dropped 4 bases and J dropped 7; count of bases not matched to a gene: 4. Germline V CDR1 and CDR2: MNHEY, SMNVEV (reference sequence). The CDR3 covers 13 residues. CDR3 bases: TGTGCCAGCAGTTCCCAGCGGGATAACATTCAGTACTTC. Protein: CASSSQRDNIQYF.

The J gene is TRBJ2-1, the V gene TRBV7-6; 11 bases align to TRBD1. Per the germline V gene, CDR1 is SGHVS and CDR2 is FNYEAQ. This CDR3 is built from 14 residues. With 5 bases clipped from V and 7 bases from J, the junction kept 4 bases outside the gene matches. The CDR3 region has the DNA TGTGCCAGCAGCGGACAGGGGGCGCAAAATGAGCAGTTCTTC. It translates to CASSGQGAQNEQFF.

This chain links TRBV18 with TRBJ1-1, with TRBD1 matching over 9 bases. J gave up 4 bases and V 2 bases, and 5 bases lay outside the gene matches. The length of the CDR3 is 15 residues. Germline V gene sequence: CDR1 KGHSH, CDR2 LQKENI. In nucleotides, the CDR3 is TGTGCCAGCTCACCAAAGGGACAGGGAGGCACTGAAGCTTTCTTT. It translates to CASSPKGQGGTEAFF.

The rearrangement links TRBV28 to TRBJ2-1; TRBD2 agrees at 9 bases. Per the germline V gene, CDR1 is MDHEN and CDR2 is SYDVKM. Unmatched junction bases numbered 10, after V lost 4 bases and J lost 9 bases. The CDR3 spans 15 residues. CDR3 region: CASSWGSGSSSEQFF. CDR3 nucleotide sequence: TGTGCCAGCAGTTGGGGTAGCGGGAGTTCGAGTGAGCAGTTCTTC.

The genes are TRBV11-1 and TRBJ2-7; 13 bases fit TRBD2. The CDR3 spans 16 residues. Germline loops: CDR1 SGHAT, CDR2 FQDESV (reference sequence). V was pared by 2 bases and J by 2 bases, with 3 bases of the junction left unmatched. CDR3 in amino acids: CASSLPGLAGAYEQYF. Written as DNA, the CDR3 is TGTGCCAGCAGCTTACCCGGACTAGCGGGAGCCTACGAGCAGTACTTC.

The chain has TRBV29-1 and TRBJ2-3; 11 bases agree with TRBD2. The germline V gene encodes CDR1 SQVTM and CDR2 ANQGSEA. V was clipped by 5 bases and J by 1 base; unmatched bases: 5. This CDR3 is 15 amino acids long. The CDR3 region is CSVSRTSGRTDTQYF. CDR3 sequence (DNA): TGCAGCGTTAGCCGGACTAGCGGGCGCACAGATACGCAGTATTTT.

The rearrangement links TRBV10-3 to TRBJ2-5; no clear D. Germline V gene lookup returns CDR1 ENHRY and CDR2 SYGVKD. The CDR3 sequence is 15 residues long. The V and J ends lost 4 bases and 0 bases respectively, with 12 bases between them. The CDR3: CAISGNNMYQETQYF. The CDR3 nucleotides read TGTGCCATCAGTGGTAACAATATGTACCAAGAGACCCAGTACTTC.

The rearrangement uses TRBV11-2 and TRBJ1-2; the D gene is possibly TRBD1 (6 bases). V gave up 0 bases and J gave up 8 bases, with 13 bases separating them. The CDR3 totals 14 residues. CDR1 and CDR2 (germline): SGHAT, FQNNGV. The CDR3 coding sequence is TGTGCCAGCAGCTTAGAACACAGGGTAGGCGGCTACACCTTC. Protein sequence: CASSLEHRVGGYTF.

On this clone itself: This specimen includes other DNA sequences encoding the same CDR3. The chain carries TRBV28 and TRBJ2-3; D remains unclear. The germline V and J ends were trimmed by 5 bases and 2 bases, with 5 bases remaining between them. Germline CDR1 MDHEN, CDR2 SYDVKM. The CDR3 loop spans 12 amino acids. For the CDR3, the DNA is TGTGCCAGCAGTGGGCTCACAGATACGCAGTATTTT. It translates to CASSGLTDTQYF.

V gene TRBV5-1 combines with J gene TRBJ2-7, with D maybe TRBD1 (5 bases). The CDR3 contains 13 residues. Germline lookup yields CDR1 SGHRS and CDR2 YFSETQ. Trimming removed 4 bases from V and 0 bases from J, with 8 bases in between. The CDR3 is CASSPDSSYEQYF. The CDR3 nucleotides read TGCGCCAGCAGCCCTGACAGCTCCTACGAGCAGTACTTC.

The gene calls are TRBV9 and TRBJ1-2; D might be TRBD1 (6 bases). V was pared by 2 bases and J by 4 bases, with 12 bases between. The CDR3 totals 14 residues. CDR1 is SGDLS, CDR2 YYNGEE, per germline. The CDR3 sequence: CASSVTPDSYGYTF. CDR3 in DNA: TGTGCCAGCAGCGTTACCCCGGACAGCTATGGCTACACCTTC.

The sample holds one count of this clone. Here the CDR3 DNA reads TGTGCCAGCAGTCGGGACAGGGCTCAGCCCCAGCATTTT. Protein sequence: CASSRDRAQPQHF. The V call is TRBV6-1, the J call TRBJ1-5, with TRBD1 identical over 9 bases. The CDR3 consists of 13 residues. Germline V lookup: CDR1 MNHNS, CDR2 SASEGT. The V segment lost 5 bases and the J segment 6 bases; nucleotides outside the gene matches: 2.

This chain uses TRBV29-1 with TRBJ2-7; TRBD1 is a possible D gene (6 bases). Germline V lookup: CDR1 SQVTM, CDR2 ANQGSEA. Trimming took off 6 bases at V and 0 bases at J, with 12 bases between the two ends. The CDR3 is 13 amino acids. DNA for the CDR3: TGCAGCGTCGTTAGGGACACCTCCTACGAGCAGTACTTC. Its translation: CSVVRDTSYEQYF.

V gene TRBV7-9 combines with J gene TRBJ1-2, with 8 bases aligning to TRBD1. Germline V gene lookup returns CDR1 SEHNR and CDR2 FQNEAQ (reference sequence). After removal of 2 bases from V and 6 bases from J, the junction contained 8 bases not matched to a gene. The CDR3 is made up of 15 amino acids. CDR3 bases: TGTGCCAGCAGCTTACCAGGGGGCGCCGGCCATGGCTACACCTTC. It specifies CASSLPGGAGHGYTF.